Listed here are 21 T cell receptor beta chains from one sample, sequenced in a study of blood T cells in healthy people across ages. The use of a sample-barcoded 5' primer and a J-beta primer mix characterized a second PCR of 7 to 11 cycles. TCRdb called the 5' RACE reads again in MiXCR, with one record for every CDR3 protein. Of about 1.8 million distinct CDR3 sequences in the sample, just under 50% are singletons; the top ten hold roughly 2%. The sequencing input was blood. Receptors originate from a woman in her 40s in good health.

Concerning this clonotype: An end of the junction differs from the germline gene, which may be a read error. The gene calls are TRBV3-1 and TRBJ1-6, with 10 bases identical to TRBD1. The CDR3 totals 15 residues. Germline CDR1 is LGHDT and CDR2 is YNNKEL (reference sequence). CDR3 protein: CPSSPVGQGNSPLHF. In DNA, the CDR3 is TGTCCCAGCAGCCCGGTGGGACAGGGGAATTCACCCCTCCACTTT.

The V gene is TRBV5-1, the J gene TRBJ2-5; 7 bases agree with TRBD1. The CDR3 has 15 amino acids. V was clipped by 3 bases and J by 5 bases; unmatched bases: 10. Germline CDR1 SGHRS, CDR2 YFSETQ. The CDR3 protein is CASSSGQASGETQYF. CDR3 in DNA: TGCGCCAGCAGCTCCGGACAGGCAAGTGGGGAGACCCAGTACTTC.

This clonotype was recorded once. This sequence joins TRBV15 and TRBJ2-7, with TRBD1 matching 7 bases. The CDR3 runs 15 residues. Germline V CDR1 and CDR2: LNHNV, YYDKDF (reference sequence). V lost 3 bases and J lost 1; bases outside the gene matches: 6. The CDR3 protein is CATSRAGDRSYEQYF. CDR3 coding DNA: TGTGCCACCAGCAGGGCCGGGGACAGATCCTACGAGCAGTACTTC.

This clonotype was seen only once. The CDR3: CASSQVGRTEQFF. CDR3 DNA: TGCGCCAGCAGCCAAGTTGGGAGAACTGAGCAGTTCTTC. The J gene is TRBJ2-1, the V gene TRBV4-3; D is possibly TRBD2 (5 bases). The CDR3 runs to 13 residues. Trimming took off 1 base at V and 9 bases at J, with 10 bases between the two ends. The germline V gene encodes CDR1 LGHNA and CDR2 YSLEER.

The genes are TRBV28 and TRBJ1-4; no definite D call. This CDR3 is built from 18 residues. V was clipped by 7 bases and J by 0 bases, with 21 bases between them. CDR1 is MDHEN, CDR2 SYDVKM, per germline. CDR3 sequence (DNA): TGTGCCAGCACCTATAAGCGGGAGGCTGGGGCAACTAATGAAAAACTGTTTTTT. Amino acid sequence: CASTYKREAGATNEKLFF.

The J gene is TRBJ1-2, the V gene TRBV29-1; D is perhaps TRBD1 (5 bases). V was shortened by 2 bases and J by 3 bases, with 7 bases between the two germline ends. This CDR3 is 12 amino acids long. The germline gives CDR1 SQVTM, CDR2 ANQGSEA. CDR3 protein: CSVEWGYYGYTF. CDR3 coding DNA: TGCAGCGTTGAATGGGGGTACTATGGCTACACCTTC.

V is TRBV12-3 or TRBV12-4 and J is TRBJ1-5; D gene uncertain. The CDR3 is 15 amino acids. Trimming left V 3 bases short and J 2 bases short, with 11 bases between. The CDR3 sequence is CASSFRPVGNQPQHF. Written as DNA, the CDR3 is TGTGCCAGCAGTTTTAGACCCGTCGGCAATCAGCCCCAGCATTTT.

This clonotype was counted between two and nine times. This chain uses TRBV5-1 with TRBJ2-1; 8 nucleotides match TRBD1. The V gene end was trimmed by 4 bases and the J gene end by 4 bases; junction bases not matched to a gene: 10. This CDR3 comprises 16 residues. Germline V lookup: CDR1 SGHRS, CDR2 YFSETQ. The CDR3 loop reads CASSPGGQGVYNEQFF. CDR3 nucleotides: TGCGCCAGCAGCCCAGGAGGACAGGGAGTTTACAATGAGCAGTTCTTC.

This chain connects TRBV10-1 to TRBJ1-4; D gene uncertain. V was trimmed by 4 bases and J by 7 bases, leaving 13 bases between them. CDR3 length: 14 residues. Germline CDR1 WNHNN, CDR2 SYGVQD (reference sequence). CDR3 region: CASSGGFAGEKLFF. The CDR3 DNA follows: TGCGCCAGCAGTGGAGGATTTGCCGGTGAAAAACTGTTTTTT.

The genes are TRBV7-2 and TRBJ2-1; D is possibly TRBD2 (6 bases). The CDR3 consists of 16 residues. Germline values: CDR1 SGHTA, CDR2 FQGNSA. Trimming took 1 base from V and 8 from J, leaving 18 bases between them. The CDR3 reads CASSLEDLGGADEQFF. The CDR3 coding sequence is TGTGCCAGCAGCTTAGAGGATCTTGGAGGGGCTGATGAGCAGTTCTTC. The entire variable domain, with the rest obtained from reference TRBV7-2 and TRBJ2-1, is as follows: GAGVSQSPSNKVTEKGKDVELRCDPISGHTALYWYRQSLGQGLEFLIYFQGNSAPDKSGLPSDRFSAERTGGSVSTLTIQRTQQEDSAVYLCASSLEDLGGADEQFFGPGTRLTVL.

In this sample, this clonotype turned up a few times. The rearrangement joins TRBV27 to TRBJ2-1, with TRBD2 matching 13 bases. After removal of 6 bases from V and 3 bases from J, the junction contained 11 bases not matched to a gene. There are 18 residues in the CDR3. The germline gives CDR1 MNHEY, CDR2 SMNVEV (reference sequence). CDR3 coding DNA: TGTGCCAGCAGCCTTACTAGCGGGGGGGCGAGGGTCTACAATGAGCAGTTCTTC. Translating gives CASSLTSGGARVYNEQFF.

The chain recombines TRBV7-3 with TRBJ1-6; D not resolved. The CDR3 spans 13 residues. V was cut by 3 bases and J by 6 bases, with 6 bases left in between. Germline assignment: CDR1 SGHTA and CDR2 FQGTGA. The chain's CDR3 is CASSFQVNSPLHF. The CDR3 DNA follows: TGTGCCAGCAGCTTCCAGGTTAATTCACCCCTCCACTTT.

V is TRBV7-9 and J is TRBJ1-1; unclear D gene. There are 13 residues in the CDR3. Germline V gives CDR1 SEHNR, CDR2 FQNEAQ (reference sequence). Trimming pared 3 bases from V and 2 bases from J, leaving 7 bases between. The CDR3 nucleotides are TGTGCCAGCAGCTTTCATGGTAACACTGAAGCTTTCTTT. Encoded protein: CASSFHGNTEAFF.

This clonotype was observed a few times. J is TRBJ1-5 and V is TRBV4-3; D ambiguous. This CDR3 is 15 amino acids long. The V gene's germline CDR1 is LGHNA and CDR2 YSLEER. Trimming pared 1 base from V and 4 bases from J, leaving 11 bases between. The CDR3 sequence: CASSQVPGKNQPQHF. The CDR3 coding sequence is TGCGCCAGCAGCCAAGTTCCCGGAAAGAATCAGCCCCAGCATTTT.

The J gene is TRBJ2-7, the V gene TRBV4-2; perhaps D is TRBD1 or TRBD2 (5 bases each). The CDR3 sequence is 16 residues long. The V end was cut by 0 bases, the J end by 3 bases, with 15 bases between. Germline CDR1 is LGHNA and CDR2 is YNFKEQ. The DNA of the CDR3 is TGTGCCAGCAGCCAAGATAGTCGGGACCGTTTCTACGAGCAGTACTTC. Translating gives CASSQDSRDRFYEQYF.

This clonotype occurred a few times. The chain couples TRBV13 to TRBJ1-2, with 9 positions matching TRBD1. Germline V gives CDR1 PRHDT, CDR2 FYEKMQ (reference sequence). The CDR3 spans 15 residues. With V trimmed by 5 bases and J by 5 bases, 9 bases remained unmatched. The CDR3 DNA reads TGTGCCAGCAGCCCCGACCGGGACAGGGATTATGGCTACACCTTC. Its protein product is CASSPDRDRDYGYTF.

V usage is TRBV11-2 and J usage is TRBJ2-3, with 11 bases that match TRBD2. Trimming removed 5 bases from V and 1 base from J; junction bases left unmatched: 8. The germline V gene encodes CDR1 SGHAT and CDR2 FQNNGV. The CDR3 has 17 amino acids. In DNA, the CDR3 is TGTGCCAGCAGCCTAGTCATGGGACTAGCGGGCACAGATACGCAGTATTTT. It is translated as CASSLVMGLAGTDTQYF. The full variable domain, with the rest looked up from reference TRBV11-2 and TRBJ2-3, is EAGVAQSPRYKIIEKRQSVAFWCNPISGHATLYWYQQILGQGPKLLIQFQNNGVVDDSQLPKDRFSAERLKGVDSTLKIQPAKLEDSAVYLCASSLVMGLAGTDTQYFGPGTRLTVL.

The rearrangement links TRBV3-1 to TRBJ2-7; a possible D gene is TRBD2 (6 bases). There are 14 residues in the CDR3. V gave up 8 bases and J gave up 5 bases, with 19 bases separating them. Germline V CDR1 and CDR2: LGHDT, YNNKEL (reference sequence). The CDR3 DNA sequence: TGTGCCAGCCGAGGGACCCTAGGAGGGCACGAGCAGTACTTC. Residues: CASRGTLGGHEQYF.

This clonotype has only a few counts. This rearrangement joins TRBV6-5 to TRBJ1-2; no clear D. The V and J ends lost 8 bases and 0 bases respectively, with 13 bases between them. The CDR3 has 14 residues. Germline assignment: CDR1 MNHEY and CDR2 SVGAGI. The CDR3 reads CASRPDLANYGYTF. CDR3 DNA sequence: TGTGCCAGCCGCCCCGACCTCGCTAACTATGGCTACACCTTC.

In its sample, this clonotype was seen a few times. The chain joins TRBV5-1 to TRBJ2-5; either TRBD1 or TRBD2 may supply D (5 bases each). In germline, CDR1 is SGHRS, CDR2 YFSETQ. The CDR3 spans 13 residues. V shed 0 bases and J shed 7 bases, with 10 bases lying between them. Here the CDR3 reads CASSLVQGATQYF. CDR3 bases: TGCGCCAGCAGCTTGGTTCAGGGAGCGACCCAGTACTTC.

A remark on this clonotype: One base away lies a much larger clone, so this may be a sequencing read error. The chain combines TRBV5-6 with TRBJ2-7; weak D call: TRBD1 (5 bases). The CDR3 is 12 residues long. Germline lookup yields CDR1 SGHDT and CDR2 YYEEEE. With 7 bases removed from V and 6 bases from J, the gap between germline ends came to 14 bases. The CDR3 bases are TGTGCCAGCGGTCTAACAGGCGGCGAGCAGTACTTC. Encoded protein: CASGLTGGEQYF.